Included here is one T cell receptor beta chain sequence, with context. This entry is derived from a study of control samples from healthy donors and cancer patients. The protocol was immunoSEQ multiplex PCR, while the TCRdb copy is restricted to in-frame clones and leaves out a portion. The table records tens of thousands of clones, about 91% of them present only once. Trimming removed 3 bases from V and 1 base from J, with 11 bases in between. The germline V gene has CDR1 SGHRS and CDR2 YFSETQ. This CDR3 spans 14 amino acids. The TCR was taken from a man aged 30-40 years with colorectal cancer. Input material: PBMCs. The chain joins TRBV5-1 to TRBJ2-7, with D uncertain. The CDR3 region is CASSYDATSYEQYV. CDR3 in DNA: TGCGCCAGCAGCTACGACGCAACTTCCTACGAGCAGTACGTC.